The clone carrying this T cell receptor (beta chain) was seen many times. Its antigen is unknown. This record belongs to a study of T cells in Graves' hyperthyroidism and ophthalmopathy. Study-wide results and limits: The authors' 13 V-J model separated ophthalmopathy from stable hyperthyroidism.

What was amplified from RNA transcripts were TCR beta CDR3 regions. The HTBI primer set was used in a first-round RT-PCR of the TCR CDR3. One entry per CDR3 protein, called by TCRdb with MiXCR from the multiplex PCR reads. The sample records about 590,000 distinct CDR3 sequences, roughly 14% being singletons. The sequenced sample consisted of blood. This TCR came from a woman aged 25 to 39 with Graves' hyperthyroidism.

CDR3 in amino acids: CASSLSLGQSRDEQYF. CDR3 DNA: TGTGCCAGCAGCTTATCCCTGGGACAAAGCCGGGACGAGCAGTACTTC. The rearrangement joins TRBV7-8 to TRBJ2-7; D perhaps matches TRBD1 (6 bases). There are 16 residues in the CDR3. From germline, CDR1 is SGHVS and CDR2 FQNEAQ. Trimming left V 2 bases short and J 5 bases short, with 19 bases between.